This entry describes one T cell receptor (beta chain). Sampling of alopecia areata patients yielded lesional scalp punch biopsies as well as peripheral blood. Separation by sorting yielded CD4+ and CD8+ T cells from PBMCs. Unmatched junction bases numbered 7, after V lost 4 bases and J lost 2 bases. From germline, CDR1 is MNHEY and CDR2 SMNVEV (reference sequence). The CDR3 is made up of 16 amino acids. This sample was taken from a study of CD8+ T cells in alopecia areata. Study-level background: Each day, treated patients took oral tofacitinib twice, at 5 to 10 mg per dose. Tofacitinib lasted 6 to 18 months, then 6 months off drug.

The sequencing template was cDNA reverse transcribed from extracted RNA. Assay: immunoSEQ multiplex PCR; the TCRdb copy retains only in-frame clones and omits some. The table has 150,000 or so clones, about 70% seen once; the top ten hold roughly 10%. The source is a human donor with alopecia areata. This sample comprised CD8+ T cells sorted from blood, obtained at week 0. The rearrangement links TRBV27 to TRBJ1-1, with 10 bases aligning to TRBD1. CDR3 in DNA: TGTGCCAGCAGTTCAGCCGGACAGGGGGTCAACACTGAAGCTTTCTTT. Translation gives CASSSAGQGVNTEAFF.